What follows is one T cell receptor (beta chain) and its context. Its antigen remains unknown. The germline V gene encodes CDR1 SGHRS and CDR2 YFSETQ. Deletions cut 1 base from V and 1 base from J, with 9 bases between. CDR3 length: 15 residues. Profiled with immunoSEQ multiplex PCR; TCRdb holds only in-frame clones, not every one. Among 95,000 to 100,000 clones listed, less than 90% were seen once. The data originate from a study of T cell responses to AZD1222 COVID-19 vaccine. Across the study: Doses given second, at about 4 or about 12 weeks, were pooled. Study-wide points: Among the donors, most were white British and more were female, and clonal diversity was possibly underestimated. Vaccine-associated CD4 TCRs spanned spike, dominant at 160-218 and 743-854. Targeting of unmutated variant regions was reportedly seen in nearly half of spike-specific TCRs.

The gene calls are TRBV5-1 and TRBJ1-5; weak D call: TRBD1 (6 bases). The sample consisted of peripheral blood, taken on day 0 of AZD1222 vaccination. The sequence derives from an adult in good health. Written as DNA, the CDR3 is TGCGCCAGCAGCTTGATAGGGGGAAGCAATCAGCCCCAGCATTTT. It specifies CASSLIGGSNQPQHF.